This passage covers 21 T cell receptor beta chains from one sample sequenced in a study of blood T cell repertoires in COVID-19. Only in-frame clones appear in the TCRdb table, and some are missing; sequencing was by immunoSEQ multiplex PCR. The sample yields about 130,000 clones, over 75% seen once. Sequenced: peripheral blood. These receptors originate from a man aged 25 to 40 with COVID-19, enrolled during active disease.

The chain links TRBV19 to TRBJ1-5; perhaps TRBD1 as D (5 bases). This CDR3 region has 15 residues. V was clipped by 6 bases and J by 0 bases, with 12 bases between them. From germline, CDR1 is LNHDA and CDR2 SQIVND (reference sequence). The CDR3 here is CASSLTGYSNQPQHF. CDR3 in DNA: TGTGCCAGTAGCTTAACAGGATATAGCAATCAGCCCCAGCATTTT.

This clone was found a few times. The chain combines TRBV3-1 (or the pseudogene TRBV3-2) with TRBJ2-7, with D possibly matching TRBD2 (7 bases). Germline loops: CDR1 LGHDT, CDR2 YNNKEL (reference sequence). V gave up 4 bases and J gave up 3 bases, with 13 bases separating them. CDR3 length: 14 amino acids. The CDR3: CASSPSGTHYEQYF. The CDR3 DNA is TGTGCCAGCAGCCCGAGCGGGACACACTACGAGCAGTACTTC.

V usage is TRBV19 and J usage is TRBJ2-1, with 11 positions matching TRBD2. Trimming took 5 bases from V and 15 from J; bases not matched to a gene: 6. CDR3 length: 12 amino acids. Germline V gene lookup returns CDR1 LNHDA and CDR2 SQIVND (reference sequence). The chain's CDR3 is CASSSSGRMPFF. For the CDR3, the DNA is TGTGCCAGTAGTTCTAGCGGGAGGATGCCGTTCTTC.

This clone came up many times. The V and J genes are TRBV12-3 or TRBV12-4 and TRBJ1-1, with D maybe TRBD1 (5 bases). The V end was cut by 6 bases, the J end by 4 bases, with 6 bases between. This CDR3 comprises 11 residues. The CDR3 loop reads CASRQGTEAFF. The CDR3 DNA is TGTGCCAGCAGGCAGGGCACTGAAGCTTTCTTT.

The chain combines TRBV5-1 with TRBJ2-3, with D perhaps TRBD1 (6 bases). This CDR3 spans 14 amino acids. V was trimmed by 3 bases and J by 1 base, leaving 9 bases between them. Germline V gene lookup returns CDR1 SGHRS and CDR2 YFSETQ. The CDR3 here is CASSSSGGTDTQYF. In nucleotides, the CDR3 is TGCGCCAGCAGCTCTTCAGGGGGCACAGATACGCAGTATTTT.

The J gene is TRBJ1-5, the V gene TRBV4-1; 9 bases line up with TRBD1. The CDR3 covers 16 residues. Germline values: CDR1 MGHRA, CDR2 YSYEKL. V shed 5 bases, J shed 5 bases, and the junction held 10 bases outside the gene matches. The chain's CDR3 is CASSKGQGPRYQPQHF. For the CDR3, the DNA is TGCGCCAGCAGCAAAGGACAGGGGCCCCGGTATCAGCCCCAGCATTTT.

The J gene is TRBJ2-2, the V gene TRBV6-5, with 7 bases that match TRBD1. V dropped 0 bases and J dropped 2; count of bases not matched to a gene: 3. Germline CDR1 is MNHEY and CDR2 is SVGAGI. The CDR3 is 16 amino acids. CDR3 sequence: CASSYSGTVNTGELFF. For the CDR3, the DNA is TGTGCCAGCAGTTACTCCGGGACAGTAAACACCGGGGAGCTGTTTTTT.

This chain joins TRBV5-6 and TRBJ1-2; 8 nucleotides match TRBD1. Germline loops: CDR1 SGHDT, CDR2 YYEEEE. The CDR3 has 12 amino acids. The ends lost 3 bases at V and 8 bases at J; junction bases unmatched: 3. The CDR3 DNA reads TGTGCCAGCAGCTGGACAGGGCGGGGCTACACCTTC. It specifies CASSWTGRGYTF.

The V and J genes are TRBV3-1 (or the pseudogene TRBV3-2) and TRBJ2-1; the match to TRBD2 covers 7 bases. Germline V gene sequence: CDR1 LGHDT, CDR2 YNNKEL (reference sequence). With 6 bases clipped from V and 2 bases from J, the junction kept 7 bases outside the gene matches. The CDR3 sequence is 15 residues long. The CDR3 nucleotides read TGTGCCAGCAGTGGAGCGGGACTGACCTACAATGAGCAGTTCTTC. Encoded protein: CASSGAGLTYNEQFF.

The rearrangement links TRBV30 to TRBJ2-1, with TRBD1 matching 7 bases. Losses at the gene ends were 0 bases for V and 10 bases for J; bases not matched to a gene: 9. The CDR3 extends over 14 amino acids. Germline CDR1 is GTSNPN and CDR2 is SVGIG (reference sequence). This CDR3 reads CAWSVRGGALEQFF. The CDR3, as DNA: TGTGCCTGGAGTGTTAGAGGGGGCGCATTAGAGCAGTTCTTC.

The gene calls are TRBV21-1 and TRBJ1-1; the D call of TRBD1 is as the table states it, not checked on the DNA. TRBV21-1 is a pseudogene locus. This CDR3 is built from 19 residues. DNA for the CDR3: TGTGCCAGCAGCAAAGTCGTGGACAGGGAGAGAGAGGAGAACACTGAAGCTTTCTTT. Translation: CASSKVVDREREENTEAFF.

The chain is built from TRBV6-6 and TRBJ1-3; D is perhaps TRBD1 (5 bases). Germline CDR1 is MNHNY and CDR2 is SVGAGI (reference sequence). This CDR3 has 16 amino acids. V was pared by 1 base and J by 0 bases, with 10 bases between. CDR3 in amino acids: CASSYWMGGSGNTIYF. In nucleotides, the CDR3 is TGTGCCAGCAGTTACTGGATGGGGGGCTCTGGAAACACCATATATTTT.

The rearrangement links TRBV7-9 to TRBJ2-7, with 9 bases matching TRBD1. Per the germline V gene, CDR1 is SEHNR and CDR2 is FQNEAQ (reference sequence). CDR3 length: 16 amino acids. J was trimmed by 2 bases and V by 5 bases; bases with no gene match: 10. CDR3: CASSPSTGGKTYEQYF. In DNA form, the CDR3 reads TGTGCCAGCAGCCCCTCGACAGGGGGAAAGACCTACGAGCAGTACTTC.

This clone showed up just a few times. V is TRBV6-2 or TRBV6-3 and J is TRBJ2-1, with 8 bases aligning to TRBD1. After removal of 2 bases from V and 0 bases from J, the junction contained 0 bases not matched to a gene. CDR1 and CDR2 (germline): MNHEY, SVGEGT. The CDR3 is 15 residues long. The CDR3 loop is CASSYTGGSYNEQFF. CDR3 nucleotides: TGTGCCAGCAGTTACACAGGGGGCTCCTACAATGAGCAGTTCTTC.

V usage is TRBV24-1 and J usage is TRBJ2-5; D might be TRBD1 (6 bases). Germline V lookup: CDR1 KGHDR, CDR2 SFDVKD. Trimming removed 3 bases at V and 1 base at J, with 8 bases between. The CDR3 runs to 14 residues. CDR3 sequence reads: CATSDRQAQETQYF. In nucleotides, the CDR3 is TGTGCCACCAGTGATCGACAGGCCCAAGAGACCCAGTACTTC.

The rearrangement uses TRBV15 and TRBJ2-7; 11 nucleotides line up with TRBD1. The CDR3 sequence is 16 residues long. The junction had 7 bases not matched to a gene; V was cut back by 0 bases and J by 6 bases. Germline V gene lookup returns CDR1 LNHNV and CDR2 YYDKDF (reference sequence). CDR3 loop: CATSREGGTGGSEQYF. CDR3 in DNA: TGTGCCACCAGCAGAGAAGGTGGGACAGGGGGATCCGAGCAGTACTTC.

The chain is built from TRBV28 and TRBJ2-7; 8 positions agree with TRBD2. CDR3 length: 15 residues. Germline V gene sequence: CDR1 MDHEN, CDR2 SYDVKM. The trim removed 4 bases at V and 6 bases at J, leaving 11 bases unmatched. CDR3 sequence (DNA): TGTGCCAGCAGTTCCTCCGGGACTAGGTCTCGCGAGCAGTACTTC. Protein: CASSSSGTRSREQYF.

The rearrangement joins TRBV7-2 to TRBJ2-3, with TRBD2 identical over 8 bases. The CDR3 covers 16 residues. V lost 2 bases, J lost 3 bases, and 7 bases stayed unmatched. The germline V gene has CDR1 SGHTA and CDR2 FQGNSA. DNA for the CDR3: TGTGCCAGCAGCTTAATGGGGCGGGGGGCAACAGATACGCAGTATTTT. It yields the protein CASSLMGRGATDTQYF.

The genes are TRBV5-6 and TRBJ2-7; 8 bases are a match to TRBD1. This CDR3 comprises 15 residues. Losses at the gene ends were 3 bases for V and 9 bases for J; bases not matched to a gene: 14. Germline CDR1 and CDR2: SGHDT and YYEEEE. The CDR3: CASSSRGQGALGQYF. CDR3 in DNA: TGTGCCAGCAGCTCACGGGGCCAGGGGGCGCTCGGGCAGTACTTC.

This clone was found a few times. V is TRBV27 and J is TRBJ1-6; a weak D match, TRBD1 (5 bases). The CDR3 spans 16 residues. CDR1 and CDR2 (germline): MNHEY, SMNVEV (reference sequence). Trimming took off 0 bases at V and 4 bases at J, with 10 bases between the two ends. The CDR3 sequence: CASSLSRSGYNSPLHF. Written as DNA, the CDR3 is TGTGCCAGCAGTTTATCCCGGTCAGGGTATAATTCACCCCTCCACTTT.

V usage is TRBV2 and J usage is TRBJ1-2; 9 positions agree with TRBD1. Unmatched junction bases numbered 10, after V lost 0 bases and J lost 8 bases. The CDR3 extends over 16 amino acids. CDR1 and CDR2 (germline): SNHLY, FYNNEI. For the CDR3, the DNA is TGTGCCAGCAGTGAAGCACTGGGACAGGGAAAAAGGGGCTACACCTTC. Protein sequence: CASSEALGQGKRGYTF. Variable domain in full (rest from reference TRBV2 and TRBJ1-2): EPEVTQTPSHQVTQMGQEVILRCVPISNHLYFYWYRQILGQKVEFLVSFYNNEISEKSEIFDDQFSVERPDGSNFTLKIRSTKLEDSAMYFCASSEALGQGKRGYTFGSGTRLTVV.